This T cell receptor (beta chain) was sequenced in a study of CD8 T cells in ankylosing spondylitis. In TCRdb, the 5' RACE reads were re-called with MiXCR into one record per CDR3 protein. The profile shows some 290,000 distinct CDR3 sequences, about 20% of them singletons. The CDR3 is 17 amino acids. V dropped 3 bases and J dropped 7; count of bases not matched to a gene: 18. Germline CDR1 is DFQATT and CDR2 is SNEGSKA (reference sequence). This clonotype appeared a few times. The specimen sequenced was blood, either unsorted or a sorted T cell fraction (not recorded which). This sequence originates from a male donor with ankylosing spondylitis or in good health (not recorded which). The rearrangement links TRBV20-1 to TRBJ2-1, with 7 bases aligning to TRBD2. CDR3 DNA sequence: TGCAGTGCTAGTATTCTAGCGGCTCAAACGCGTAGTAATGAGCAGTTCTTC. It is translated as CSASILAAQTRSNEQFF.